This T cell receptor beta chain was sequenced in a study of glioma-infiltrating T cells after dendritic cell vaccination. Measured with immunoSEQ multiplex PCR; TCRdb has only the in-frame clones, and not every one. Of over 55,000 clones listed, under 90% are singletons. The germline V gene has CDR1 SGHNT and CDR2 YYREEE (reference sequence). Deletions cut 0 bases from V and 1 base from J, with 10 bases between. The CDR3 extends over 15 amino acids. The source is a human donor with glioblastoma. The sequenced sample was blood, obtained before dendritic cell vaccination. J is TRBJ1-1 and V is TRBV5-4; a weak D match, TRBD1 (6 bases). The CDR3 coding sequence is TGTGCCAGCAGCTTGGAATTGGGACAGAACACTGAAGCTTTCTTT. Its translation is CASSLELGQNTEAFF.